The source of this T cell receptor beta chain is a study of cytomegalovirus exposure and HLA in healthy donors. Study results and limitations: A missense DCLRE1C variant was associated with V- and J-gene trimming of TCR beta chains in a later analysis, and an independent cohort replicated the association. In vitro confirmation showed three CMV-associated chains to be CMV antigen specific.

The CDR3 is 15 residues long. Germline V gene sequence: CDR1 MNHEY, CDR2 SMNVEV (reference sequence). The J segment lost 2 bases and the V segment lost 3 bases, leaving 7 bases of the junction unmatched. A note on this clone: Its antigen is unidentified.

Researchers ran the PCR with 60 Vbeta and 13 Jbeta primers. Per the original data handling: About 12 million shared chains were among the roughly 80 million unique TCR beta chains that a later analysis counted. TCRdb's copy holds only in-frame clones and misses some; the assay was immunoSEQ multiplex PCR. That table is the source of V, J and clone size, and D and trimming were worked out from the DNA. In the table there are 100,000 or so clones, around 72% of which are singletons. The gene calls are TRBV27 and TRBJ2-7, with TRBD1 matching over 7 bases. The sequenced sample was PBMCs. The receptor was isolated from a male donor in good health and CMV-seropositive. For the CDR3, the DNA is TGTGCCAGCAGTTTTTCGGTAGACAGGGCCTACGAGCAGTACTTC. Translated: CASSFSVDRAYEQYF.